The 14 T cell receptor beta chains below come from one sample, sequenced in a study of OX40 agonist ivuxolimab in advanced cancers. Generated by immunoSEQ multiplex PCR, the TCRdb table keeps only in-frame clones and is missing some. The sample lists about 41,000 clones, around four fifths seen once, with around 2.7% in the top ten. This material consisted of CD4+ or CD8+ T cells sorted from blood, taken in a trial of the OX40 agonist ivuxolimab. The receptors derive from an adult with an advanced solid tumor such as melanoma, head and neck, liver or kidney cancer.

V is TRBV10-1 and J is TRBJ2-7; perhaps D is TRBD1 or TRBD2 (5 bases each). This CDR3 contains 13 residues. The V gene lost 4 bases and the J gene lost 4 bases, with 11 bases spanning the gap. The germline V gene has CDR1 WNHNN and CDR2 SYGVQD (reference sequence). The CDR3 loop is CASSVRGEYEQYF. Written as DNA, the CDR3 is TGCGCCAGCAGTGTCCGGGGCGAGTACGAGCAGTACTTC.

The chain employs TRBV27 and TRBJ2-1; TRBD1 matches 8 bases. CDR3 length equals 16 residues. J was trimmed by 2 bases and V by 2 bases; bases with no gene match: 5. Germline V CDR1 and CDR2: MNHEY, SMNVEV (reference sequence). The CDR3 DNA reads TGTGCCAGCAGTTTACGACAGGGGCGGACCTACAATGAGCAGTTCTTC. Translated, it gives CASSLRQGRTYNEQFF.

This chain connects TRBV15 to TRBJ1-5, with TRBD1 matching 8 bases. The CDR3 length is 16 residues. Germline assignment: CDR1 LNHNV and CDR2 YYDKDF (reference sequence). V lost 5 bases, J lost 2 bases, and 8 bases stayed unmatched. The CDR3 sequence is CATSRDRGGGNQPQHF. CDR3 sequence (DNA): TGTGCCACCAGCCGCGACAGGGGCGGAGGCAATCAGCCCCAGCATTTT.

In its sample, this clone was seen once. V usage is TRBV5-1 and J usage is TRBJ1-2; 7 positions agree with TRBD1. The ends lost 0 bases at V and 3 bases at J; junction bases unmatched: 11. The CDR3 consists of 17 residues. From germline, CDR1 is SGHRS and CDR2 YFSETQ. The CDR3 bases are TGCGCCAGCAGCTTGGTATGGACAGGAAACACTTACTATGGCTACACCTTC. Encoded protein: CASSLVWTGNTYYGYTF.

This chain connects TRBV11-3 to TRBJ1-2; D is unclear. CDR3 size: 14 residues. Germline CDR1 SGHNT, CDR2 YENEEA. V lost 5 bases, J lost 4 bases, and 14 bases lay in between. CDR3: CASSGYAGSYGYTF. The CDR3 DNA sequence: TGTGCCAGCAGCGGATATGCAGGATCCTATGGCTACACCTTC.

This chain uses TRBV29-1 with TRBJ2-5; a possible D gene is TRBD2 (7 bases). Germline loops: CDR1 SQVTM, CDR2 ANQGSEA. The CDR3 is 14 amino acids. V dropped 6 bases and J dropped 5 bases, with 19 bases sitting between them. The CDR3, as DNA: TGCAGCGTCGCCGGAGGGGGGGCGGGGGAGACCCAGTACTTC. Amino acid sequence: CSVAGGGAGETQYF.

The V gene is TRBV27, the J gene TRBJ1-2; maybe TRBD1 (6 bases). The CDR3 consists of 14 residues. V lost 2 bases and J 8 bases, leaving 15 bases between the germline ends. CDR1 and CDR2 from the germline V gene are MNHEY and SMNVEV (reference sequence). The CDR3 loop reads CASSLRGGPSGYTF. The CDR3 DNA reads as TGTGCCAGCAGTTTAAGGGGGGGACCCTCCGGCTACACCTTC.

The chain is built from TRBV15 and TRBJ1-1; TRBD1 might be the D (5 bases). The CDR3 contains 16 residues. V was cut by 1 base and J by 0 bases, with 12 bases left in between. Looked up from germline, CDR1 is LNHNV and CDR2 is YYDKDF (reference sequence). The CDR3 bases are TGTGCCACCAGCAGAGTAGGACATGGGCTGAACACTGAAGCTTTCTTT. Encoded protein: CATSRVGHGLNTEAFF.

The chain recombines TRBV28 with TRBJ2-7; D may correspond to TRBD1 or TRBD2 (5 bases each). This CDR3 comprises 12 residues. Germline lookup yields CDR1 MDHEN and CDR2 SYDVKM. Trimming took off 9 bases at V and 5 bases at J, with 14 bases between the two ends. Here the CDR3 reads CASRGVGHEQYF. The CDR3 DNA reads TGTGCCAGTCGGGGAGTGGGGCACGAGCAGTACTTC.

V gene TRBV30 combines with J gene TRBJ1-5; no clear D. There are 12 residues in the CDR3. Germline V gene sequence: CDR1 GTSNPN, CDR2 SVGIG (reference sequence). The V gene lost 3 bases and the J gene lost 3 bases, with 6 bases spanning the gap. The CDR3 DNA reads TGTGCCTGGAGGGGCGACAATCAGCCCCAGCATTTT. The encoded protein is CAWRGDNQPQHF. The full variable domain, in which reference TRBV30 and TRBJ1-5 provide the parts outside the CDR3, is SQTIHQWPATLVQPVGSPLSLECTVEGTSNPNLYWYRQAAGRGLQLLFYSVGIGQISSEVPQNLSASRPQDRQFILSSKKLLLSDSGFYLCAWRGDNQPQHFGDGTRLSIL.

The genes are TRBV7-9 and TRBJ2-7; 8 positions agree with TRBD2. The CDR3 loop spans 16 amino acids. With V trimmed by 2 bases and J by 7 bases, 13 bases remained unmatched. Germline V gene lookup returns CDR1 SEHNR and CDR2 FQNEAQ (reference sequence). The CDR3: CASSLWLSGRKMEQYF. In DNA form, the CDR3 reads TGTGCCAGCAGCTTATGGTTGAGCGGGAGAAAAATGGAGCAGTACTTC.

The chain links TRBV5-5 to TRBJ2-7, with unresolved D. The CDR3 is 12 residues long. The germline V gene encodes CDR1 SGHKS and CDR2 YYEKEE (reference sequence). The V end was cut by 2 bases, the J end by 4 bases, with 7 bases between. CDR3 amino acids: CASSFYVYEQYF. CDR3 nucleotide sequence: TGTGCCAGCAGCTTCTATGTTTACGAGCAGTACTTC.

The chain joins TRBV13 to TRBJ2-5; 9 bases map to TRBD1. CDR1 PRHDT and CDR2 FYEKMQ come from the germline V gene (reference sequence). The J segment lost 4 bases and the V segment lost 3 bases, leaving 3 bases of the junction unmatched. CDR3 length: 14 amino acids. The CDR3 reads CASSFLQGAETQYF. For the CDR3, the DNA is TGTGCCAGCAGCTTCTTACAGGGGGCAGAGACCCAGTACTTC.

This rearrangement joins TRBV30 to TRBJ2-5, with D possibly TRBD2 on 6 matching bases. The V and J ends lost 6 bases and 5 bases respectively, with 10 bases between them. Germline CDR1 GTSNPN, CDR2 SVGIG (reference sequence). The CDR3 is 11 residues long. The CDR3 spells CACAGRETQYF. The CDR3 DNA reads as TGTGCCTGCGCAGGGAGGGAGACCCAGTACTTC.